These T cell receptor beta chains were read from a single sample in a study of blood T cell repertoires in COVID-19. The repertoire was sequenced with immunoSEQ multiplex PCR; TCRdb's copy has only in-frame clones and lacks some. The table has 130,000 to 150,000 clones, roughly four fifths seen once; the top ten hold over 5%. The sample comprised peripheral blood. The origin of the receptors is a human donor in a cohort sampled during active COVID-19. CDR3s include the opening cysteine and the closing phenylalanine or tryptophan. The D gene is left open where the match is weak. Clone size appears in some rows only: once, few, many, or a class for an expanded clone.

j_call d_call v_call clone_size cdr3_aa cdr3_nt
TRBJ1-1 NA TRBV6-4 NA CASSDSGGERAFF TGTGCCAGCAGTGACTCGGGCGGGGAAAGAGCTTTCTTT
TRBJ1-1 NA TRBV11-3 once CASSFDRNTEAFF TGTGCCAGCAGCTTCGACAGGAACACTGAAGCTTTCTTT
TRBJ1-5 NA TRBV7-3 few CASSLNSNQPQHF TGTGCCAGCTCCCTAAATAGCAATCAGCCCCAGCATTTT
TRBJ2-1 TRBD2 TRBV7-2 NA CASSLASGGRGEQFF TGTGCCAGCAGCTTAGCCAGCGGGGGGAGGGGTGAGCAGTTCTTC
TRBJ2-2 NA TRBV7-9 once CASNRVVGVLNTGELFF TGTGCCAGCAACCGTGTAGTGGGCGTATTGAACACCGGGGAGCTGTTTTTT
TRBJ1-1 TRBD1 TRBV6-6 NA CASSHLGTGTEAFF TGTGCCAGCAGTCACTTAGGGACAGGGACTGAAGCTTTCTTT
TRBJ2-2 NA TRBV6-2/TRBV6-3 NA CASSYSGVANTGELFF TGTGCCAGCAGTTACTCGGGCGTCGCGAACACCGGGGAGCTGTTTTTT
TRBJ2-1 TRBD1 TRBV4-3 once CASSQDFAGGTEQFF TGCGCCAGCAGCCAAGATTTTGCAGGGGGCACTGAGCAGTTCTTC
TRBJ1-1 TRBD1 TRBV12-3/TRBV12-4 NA CASSLGQGAFF TGTGCCAGCAGTTTGGGACAGGGGGCTTTCTTT
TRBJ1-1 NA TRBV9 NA CASSVEDGGAEAFF TGTGCCAGCAGCGTAGAGGACGGGGGGGCTGAAGCTTTCTTT
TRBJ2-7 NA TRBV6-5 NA CASSDIRRHYEQYF TGTGCCAGCAGCGACATTAGACGGCATTACGAGCAGTACTTC
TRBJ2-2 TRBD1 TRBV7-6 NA CASSSRDRGNTGELFF TGTGCCAGCAGCTCAAGGGACAGGGGAAACACCGGGGAGCTGTTTTTT
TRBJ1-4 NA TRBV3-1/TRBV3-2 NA CASSPTPTNEKLFF TGTGCCAGCAGCCCGACTCCAACTAATGAAAAACTGTTTTTT
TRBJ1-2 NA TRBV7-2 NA CASSFRANYGYTF TGTGCCAGCAGCTTTCGGGCTAACTATGGCTACACCTTC
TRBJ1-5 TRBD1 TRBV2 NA CASSPRGTGNQPQHF TGTGCCAGCAGCCCCAGGGGGACAGGCAATCAGCCCCAGCATTTT
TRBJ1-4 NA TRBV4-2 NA CASSQPDRRNEKLFF TGTGCCAGCAGCCAACCCGACAGGCGAAATGAAAAACTGTTTTTT
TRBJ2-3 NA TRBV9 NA CASTSGDTQYF TGTGCCAGCACCTCCGGAGATACGCAGTATTTT
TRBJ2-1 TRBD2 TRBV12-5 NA CASGSTSGGAWDEQFF TGTGCTAGTGGGTCCACCTCCGGGGGGGCCTGGGATGAGCAGTTCTTC
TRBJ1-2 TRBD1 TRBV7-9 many CASGDRDSFPYGYTF TGTGCCAGCGGGGACCGGGACAGCTTTCCCTATGGCTACACCTTC
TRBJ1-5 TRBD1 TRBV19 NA CASRETGEGNQPQHF TGTGCCAGTAGAGAGACAGGGGAGGGGAATCAGCCCCAGCATTTT
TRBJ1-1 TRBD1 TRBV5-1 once CASSPPGGSTEAFF TGCGCCAGCAGCCCTCCAGGGGGATCCACTGAAGCTTTCTTT
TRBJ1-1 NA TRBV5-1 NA CASSLGGAAPGEAFF TGCGCCAGCAGCTTGGGCGGGGCGGCACCTGGAGAAGCTTTCTTT
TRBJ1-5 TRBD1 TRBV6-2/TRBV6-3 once CASSKTGGNQPQHF TGTGCCAGCAGTAAAACAGGGGGGAATCAGCCCCAGCATTTT
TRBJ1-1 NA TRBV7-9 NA CASSLGGGRAGTEAFF TGTGCCAGCAGCCTAGGCGGGGGCAGGGCGGGCACTGAAGCTTTCTTT
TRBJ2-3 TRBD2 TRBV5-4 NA CASTTKLAGARDTQYF TGTGCCAGCACCACCAAGCTAGCGGGGGCCAGAGATACGCAGTATTTT
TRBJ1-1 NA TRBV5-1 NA CASSWMDSLNTEAFF TGCGCCAGCAGCTGGATGGACAGTCTGAACACTGAAGCTTTCTTT
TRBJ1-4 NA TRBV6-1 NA CASSEQQGFGEKLFF TGTGCCAGCAGTGAACAACAGGGTTTCGGGGAAAAACTGTTTTTT
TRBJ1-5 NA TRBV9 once CASSARGRQPQHF TGTGCCAGCAGCGCGAGAGGTCGTCAGCCCCAGCATTTT
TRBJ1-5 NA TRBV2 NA CASLGGGNQPQHF TGTGCCAGCCTTGGAGGGGGCAATCAGCCCCAGCATTTT
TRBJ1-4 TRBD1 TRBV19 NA CASYGQGLGEKLFF TGTGCCAGTTACGGACAGGGTCTAGGGGAAAAACTGTTTTTT
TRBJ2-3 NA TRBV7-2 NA CASSLMTSRSTDTQYF TGTGCCAGCAGCTTAATGACGTCGAGGAGCACAGATACGCAGTATTTT
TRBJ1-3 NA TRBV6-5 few CASSSNSGNTIYF TGTGCCAGCAGTTCCAACTCTGGAAACACCATATATTTT
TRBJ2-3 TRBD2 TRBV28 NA CASSFVPKIAGGTDTQYF TGTGCCAGCAGTTTCGTCCCGAAAATAGCGGGAGGCACAGATACGCAGTATTTT
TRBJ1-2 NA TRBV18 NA CASSLRDQGHGYTF TGTGCCAGCTCACTCAGGGACCAGGGGCATGGCTACACCTTC
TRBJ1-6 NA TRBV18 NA CASSPRVLLGSENSPLHF TGTGCCAGCTCACCGAGGGTTCTCTTGGGGTCAGAGAATTCACCCCTCCACTTT
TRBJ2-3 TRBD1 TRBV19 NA CASSIRTGRDTQYF TGTGCCAGTAGTATAAGGACAGGGAGAGATACGCAGTATTTT
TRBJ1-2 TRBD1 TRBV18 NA CASSPNNRGQTYGYTF TGTGCCAGCTCACCAAATAACAGGGGGCAGACCTATGGCTACACCTTC
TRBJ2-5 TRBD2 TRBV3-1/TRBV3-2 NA CASSQDKGAGGPEETQYF TGTGCCAGCAGCCAAGATAAAGGGGCGGGGGGGCCTGAAGAGACCCAGTACTTC
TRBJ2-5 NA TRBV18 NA CASSVKGAETQYF TGTGCCAGCTCCGTGAAGGGAGCGGAGACCCAGTACTTC
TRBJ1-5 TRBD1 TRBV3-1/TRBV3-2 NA CASSQDRVGTGEFSQPQHF TGTGCCAGCAGCCAAGACAGGGTGGGGACAGGGGAGTTTAGTCAGCCCCAGCATTTT
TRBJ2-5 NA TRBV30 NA CAWTDPTTYQETQYF TGTGCCTGGACAGACCCGACTACCTACCAAGAGACCCAGTACTTC
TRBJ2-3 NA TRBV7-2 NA CASSQDSLPRGQYF TGTGCCAGCAGCCAGGACAGCCTACCGCGAGGGCAGTATTTT
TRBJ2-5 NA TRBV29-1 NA CSVEFVAEIQETQYF TGCAGCGTTGAGTTCGTAGCGGAGATCCAAGAGACCCAGTACTTC
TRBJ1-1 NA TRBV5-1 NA CASSLDTNTEAFF TGCGCCAGCAGCTTGGACACAAACACTGAAGCTTTCTTT
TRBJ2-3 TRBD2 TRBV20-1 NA CSASLGGGDTDTQYF TGCAGTGCTAGTCTAGGCGGGGGAGACACAGATACGCAGTATTTT
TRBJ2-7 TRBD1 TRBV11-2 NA CASSSDRGHYEQYF TGTGCCAGCAGCTCTGACAGGGGGCACTACGAGCAGTACTTC
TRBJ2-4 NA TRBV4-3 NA CASSQDPGTVQYF TGCGCCAGCAGCCAAGACCCGGGAACTGTTCAGTACTTC
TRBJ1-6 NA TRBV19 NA CRGRLNSPLHF TGTCGGGGGAGACTTAATTCACCCCTCCACTTT
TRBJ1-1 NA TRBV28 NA CASSLSQAGAFF TGTGCCAGCAGTTTAAGTCAGGCCGGAGCTTTCTTT
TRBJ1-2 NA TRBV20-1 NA CSARTPGGYTF TGCAGTGCTAGAACCCCCGGTGGCTACACCTTC
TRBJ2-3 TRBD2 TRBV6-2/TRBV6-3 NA CASSYPSVAGGTASTDTQYF TGTGCCAGCAGTTACCCCTCCGTAGCGGGGGGGACTGCGAGCACAGATACGCAGTATTTT
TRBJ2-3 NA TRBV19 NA CASRAFGNTDTQYF TGTGCCAGCAGGGCCTTTGGAAACACAGATACGCAGTATTTT
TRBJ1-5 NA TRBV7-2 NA CASSPLGGRGNQPQHF TGTGCCAGCAGCCCCTTGGGAGGGAGAGGCAATCAGCCCCAGCATTTT
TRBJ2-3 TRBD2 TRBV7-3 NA CASSPTSGVTDTQYF TGTGCCAGCAGCCCCACTAGCGGGGTCACAGATACGCAGTATTTT
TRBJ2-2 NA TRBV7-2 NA CASSPVTGELFF TGTGCCAGCAGCCCAGTCACCGGGGAGCTGTTTTTT
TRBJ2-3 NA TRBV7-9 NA CASELLDTQYF TGTGCCAGCGAACTCCTGGATACGCAGTATTTT
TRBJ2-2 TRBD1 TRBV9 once CASSAGQGSTGELFF TGTGCCAGCAGCGCAGGACAGGGAAGCACCGGGGAGCTGTTTTTT
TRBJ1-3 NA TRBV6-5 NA CASSPAGNTIYF TGTGCCAGCAGTCCGGCTGGAAACACCATATATTTT